Shown below are 15 T cell receptor beta chains from a single sample sequenced in a study of identical twins. TCRdb used MiXCR to reprocess the 5' RACE reads, holding one entry per CDR3 protein. The data hold 550,000 to 800,000 distinct CDR3 sequences, with under 8.5% observed a single time. The sample also formed part of further work on yellow fever vaccine responses in identical twins.

What was sequenced was PBMCs. The receptors were sampled from a woman younger than 30 in good health.

The sample holds a few counts of this clonotype. The V gene is TRBV2, the J gene TRBJ2-7; 7 bases align to TRBD2. This CDR3 has 15 amino acids. Germline-derived CDR1 and CDR2 are SNHLY and FYNNEI. V dropped 1 base and J dropped 2; count of bases not matched to a gene: 5. CDR3 in DNA: TGTGCCAGCAGTGAAGGGTTGCGGGAGACCTACGAGCAGTACTTC. Its protein is CASSEGLRETYEQYF.

The J gene is TRBJ1-5, the V gene TRBV19, with 7 bases that match TRBD1. The CDR3 contains 17 residues. The V gene's germline CDR1 is LNHDA and CDR2 SQIVND (reference sequence). V dropped 6 bases and J dropped 0; count of bases not matched to a gene: 11. CDR3 nucleotide sequence: TGTGCCAGTAGCTGGGCAGGGGGATCCCATAGCAATCAGCCCCAGCATTTT. Translation gives CASSWAGGSHSNQPQHF.

This clonotype was observed at least ten times. The chain recombines TRBV7-2 with TRBJ2-3; perhaps TRBD2 as D (6 bases). CDR3 length: 11 residues. CDR1 is SGHTA, CDR2 FQGNSA, per germline. Trimming took 5 bases from V and 7 from J, leaving 7 bases between them. The chain's CDR3 is CASSGGYTQYF. For the CDR3, the DNA is TGTGCCAGCAGCGGGGGGTATACGCAGTATTTT. Drawing the rest from reference TRBV7-2 and TRBJ2-3, the complete variable domain is GAGVSQSPSNKVTEKGKDVELRCDPISGHTALYWYRQSLGQGLEFLIYFQGNSAPDKSGLPSDRFSAERTGGSVSTLTIQRTQQEDSAVYLCASSGGYTQYFGPGTRLTVL.

This clonotype has a count of ten or more. J is TRBJ2-2 and V is TRBV2; perhaps TRBD1 as D (6 bases). This CDR3 has 14 amino acids. The V and J ends lost 6 bases and 3 bases respectively, with 11 bases between them. Per germline, CDR1 SNHLY and CDR2 FYNNEI. The CDR3 nucleotides read TGTGCCAGCAGCCTTTCAGGGGACACCGGGGAGCTGTTTTTT. Its protein is CASSLSGDTGELFF.

At least ten counts were recorded for this clonotype. V and J are TRBV5-1 and TRBJ2-7; weak D call: TRBD1 (6 bases). CDR3 length: 15 amino acids. Deletions cut 0 bases from V and 3 bases from J, with 13 bases between. CDR1 and CDR2 (germline): SGHRS, YFSETQ. Here the CDR3 DNA reads TGCGCCAGCAGCTTGGATGGGACACCACTCTACGAGCAGTACGTC. Translating gives CASSLDGTPLYEQYV.

At least ten counts were recorded for this clonotype. The chain has TRBV10-3 and TRBJ2-1; 11 bases map to TRBD2. Trimming took 6 bases from V and 10 from J; bases not matched to a gene: 5. CDR1 and CDR2 from the germline V gene are ENHRY and SYGVKD. This CDR3 comprises 13 residues. The CDR3 sequence: CAISGGLAEEQFF. The CDR3 DNA follows: TGTGCCATCAGCGGGGGACTAGCGGAGGAGCAGTTCTTC.

The chain recombines TRBV24-1 with TRBJ2-2; 7 bases agree with TRBD2. The germline V gene has CDR1 KGHDR and CDR2 SFDVKD. The CDR3 totals 14 residues. Trimming removed 9 bases from V and 4 bases from J; junction bases left unmatched: 7. As DNA, the CDR3 is TGTGCCACCGCGGGAGATCTAACCACCGGGGAGCTGTTTTTT. This translates into CATAGDLTTGELFF.

The chain joins TRBV4-1 to TRBJ1-5; D is perhaps TRBD1 (5 bases). CDR1 and CDR2 from the germline V gene are MGHRA and YSYEKL. This CDR3 has 15 residues. Trimming shortened V by 4 bases and J by 0 bases, and 10 bases separated the two germline ends. This chain's CDR3 is CASSLTDYSNQPQHF. DNA of the CDR3: TGCGCCAGCAGCCTGACAGATTATAGCAATCAGCCCCAGCATTTT.

This clonotype was seen many times. The V call is TRBV12-3 or TRBV12-4, the J call TRBJ2-1, with D unresolved. The CDR3 length is 14 residues. The ends were cut back, 0 bases at V and 6 bases at J, with 9 bases in the middle. The CDR3 DNA reads TGTGCCAGCAGTTTAGCGAGCCCCAGCAATGAGCAGTTCTTC. Translation gives CASSLASPSNEQFF.

This clonotype was observed a handful of times. This sequence joins TRBV7-6 and TRBJ2-1; D gene unclear. V lost 1 base and J lost 0, with 13 bases in between. The V gene's germline CDR1 is SGHVS and CDR2 FNYEAQ. The CDR3 runs to 17 residues. This CDR3 is CASSLVITGGSYNEQFF. The CDR3 nucleotides are TGTGCCAGCAGCTTAGTCATTACCGGTGGCTCCTACAATGAGCAGTTCTTC.

In its sample, this clonotype was seen a few times. The chain has TRBV24-1 and TRBJ2-1, with a possible D match to TRBD2 (6 bases). Trimming took off 3 bases at V and 2 bases at J, with 13 bases between the two ends. Germline CDR1 reads KGHDR; CDR2 reads SFDVKD. The CDR3 is 16 amino acids. CDR3 sequence (DNA): TGTGCCACCAGTGATGGCAGCGGGCCCACCTACAATGAGCAGTTCTTC. It translates to CATSDGSGPTYNEQFF.

This clonotype has a handful of counts. The chain recombines TRBV25-1 with TRBJ2-1, with TRBD2 matching 8 bases. CDR3 length equals 18 residues. CDR1 is MGHDK, CDR2 SYGVNS, per germline. Trimming took 5 bases from V and 4 from J; bases not matched to a gene: 16. CDR3 in amino acids: CASSKNRPAGERYNEQFF. The CDR3 DNA is TGTGCCAGCAGTAAAAACCGGCCAGCGGGAGAGAGGTACAATGAGCAGTTCTTC.

The rearrangement joins TRBV7-6 to TRBJ2-3; D unresolved. The CDR3 has 16 residues. Germline V gives CDR1 SGHVS, CDR2 FNYEAQ. The V gene lost 5 bases and the J gene lost 3 bases, with 18 bases spanning the gap. The chain's CDR3 is CASSLRFSGWTDTQYF. DNA of the CDR3: TGTGCCAGCAGCCTCCGTTTTTCGGGCTGGACAGATACGCAGTATTTT.

This clonotype was seen repeatedly, ten times or more. CDR3 in amino acids: CASRRRAGEATGELFF. CDR3 in DNA: TGTGCCAGCAGACGGCGGGCGGGAGAGGCCACCGGGGAGCTGTTTTTT. This chain joins TRBV7-8 and TRBJ2-2; 7 bases agree with TRBD2. This CDR3 is built from 16 residues. Germline V gene data show CDR1 as SGHVS and CDR2 as FQNEAQ. V shed 6 bases, J shed 4 bases, and the junction held 11 bases outside the gene matches.

V and J are TRBV5-1 and TRBJ2-7; D possibly matches TRBD1 or TRBD2 (6 bases each). This CDR3 region has 17 residues. V gave up 4 bases and J gave up 3 bases, with 23 bases separating them. Germline V gives CDR1 SGHRS, CDR2 YFSETQ. As DNA, the CDR3 is TGCGCCAGCAGCCCGTTAAGGAGGGGGATTCACCTCTACGAGCAGTACGTC. Translation: CASSPLRRGIHLYEQYV.